The clone carrying this T cell receptor (beta chain) was detected a few times. Its antigen is as yet unknown. V was clipped by 4 bases and J by 0 bases, with 18 bases between them. There are 18 residues in the CDR3. Per germline, CDR1 MNHEY and CDR2 SVGAGI. The sample belongs to a study of CD8 T cells in ankylosing spondylitis. Study-wide results and limits: Roughly eight highly homologous variants made up a TCR beta motif, and this motif appeared characteristic of ankylosing spondylitis blood.

Molecular-barcoded quantitative 5'-RACE produced these TCR beta libraries. TCRdb used MiXCR to reprocess the 5' RACE reads, holding one entry per CDR3 protein. The sample lists under 150,000 distinct CDR3 sequences; about a tenth were seen once. The sample was blood, either unsorted or a sorted T cell fraction (not recorded which). The chain employs TRBV6-5 and TRBJ2-2; no reliable D call. This clonotype was obtained from a male donor with ankylosing spondylitis or in good health (not recorded which). CDR3 coding DNA: TGTGCCAGCAGTTCGGAAGGACCCCAATTCGCGAACACCGGGGAGCTGTTTTTT. It is translated as CASSSEGPQFANTGELFF.